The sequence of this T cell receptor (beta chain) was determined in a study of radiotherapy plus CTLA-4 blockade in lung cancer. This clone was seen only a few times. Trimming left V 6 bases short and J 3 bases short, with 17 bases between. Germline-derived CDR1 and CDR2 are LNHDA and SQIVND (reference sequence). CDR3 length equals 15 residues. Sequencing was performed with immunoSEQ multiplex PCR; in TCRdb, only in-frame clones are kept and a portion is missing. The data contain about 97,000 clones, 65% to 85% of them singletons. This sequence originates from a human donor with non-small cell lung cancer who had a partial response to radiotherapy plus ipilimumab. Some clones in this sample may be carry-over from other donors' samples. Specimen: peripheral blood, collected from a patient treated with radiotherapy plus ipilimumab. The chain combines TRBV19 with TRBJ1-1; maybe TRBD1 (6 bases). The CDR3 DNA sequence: TGTGCCAGTAGGAAAACAGGGATACGATACACTGAAGCTTTCTTT. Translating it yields CASRKTGIRYTEAFF.